The rows below give T cell receptor beta chains drawn from one sample of a study of human T cells and chemical hapten exposure. MiXCR, applied by TCRdb to the RACE reads, yields one record per CDR3 protein. The sample has about 340,000 distinct CDR3 sequences, roughly 6.9% seen once. This specimen consisted of whole blood, obtained in connection with sensitization to the hapten diphenylcyclopropenone (DPC). The receptors derive from a woman aged 18-29 years with alopecia areata. Some clones in this sample may be carry-over from other donors' samples. The CDR3 runs from the conserved cysteine through the conserved F or W. The D gene is left open where the match is weak. Clone size is stated in some rows and not others, as once, few, many or a class when expanded.

D: .; J: TRBJ1-1; V: TRBV5-4; size: .; DNA: TGTGCCAGCAGCTCTGCACGACAGATGAACACTGAAGCTTTCTTT; CDR3: CASSSARQMNTEAFF
D: .; J: TRBJ2-2; V: TRBV3-1; size: few; DNA: TGTGCTAGCCGCGTAGCAGAAGTGGCCCGACCTAACACCGGGGAGCTGTTTTTT; CDR3: CASRVAEVARPNTGELFF
D: TRBD2; J: TRBJ2-1; V: TRBV7-8; size: .; DNA: TGTGCCAGCAGCTTATACACGGGGGGGGCCAGGAATGAGCAGTTCTTC; CDR3: CASSLYTGGARNEQFF
D: TRBD1; J: TRBJ1-2; V: TRBV5-1; size: few; DNA: TGCGCCAGCAGCTTGGGAGGGGGCGCGGTTGGCTACACCTTC; CDR3: CASSLGGGAVGYTF
D: .; J: TRBJ2-1; V: TRBV5-4; size: few; DNA: TGTGCCAGCAGCTCTCCGAGTCGGGGTGAGCAGTTCTTC; CDR3: CASSSPSRGEQFF
D: .; J: TRBJ2-3; V: TRBV29-1; size: .; DNA: TGCAGCGTTGACGGGAAGGATACGCAGTATTTT; CDR3: CSVDGKDTQYF
D: .; J: TRBJ1-4; V: TRBV7-9; size: .; DNA: TGTGCCAGCAGCTTCAAGGACGGGAATGAAAAACTGTTTTTT; CDR3: CASSFKDGNEKLFF
D: .; J: TRBJ1-3; V: TRBV7-2; size: .; DNA: TGTGCCAGCAGCCCAGACACGTCTGGAAACACCATATATTTT; CDR3: CASSPDTSGNTIYF
D: TRBD2; J: TRBJ2-1; V: TRBV5-1; size: few; DNA: TGCGCCAGCAGCTTAGCGGGGGCGGCTCACAATGAGCAGTTCTTC; CDR3: CASSLAGAAHNEQFF
D: .; J: TRBJ2-3; V: TRBV2; size: many; DNA: TGTGCCAGCAGTGAAGCTGTCGGAGATACGCAGTATTTT; CDR3: CASSEAVGDTQYF
D: .; J: TRBJ2-1; V: TRBV27; size: few; DNA: TGTGCCAGCAGTTTAGAGGCTTTATCCAATGAGCAGTTCTTC; CDR3: CASSLEALSNEQFF
D: TRBD1; J: TRBJ2-2; V: TRBV29-1; size: .; DNA: TGCAGCGTGACAGGGGCCACCGGGGAGCTGTTTTTT; CDR3: CSVTGATGELFF
D: .; J: TRBJ1-1; V: TRBV14; size: .; DNA: TGTGCCAGCAGCCAGGCCACAGGGAGGGGCACTGAAGCTTTCTTT; CDR3: CASSQATGRGTEAFF
D: .; J: TRBJ1-4; V: TRBV21-1; size: many; DNA: TGTGCCAGCAGCAAAGCTTGGACAGGGTTTACCGCGTTGTATGAAAAACTGTTTTTT; CDR3: CASSKAWTGFTALYEKLFF
D: TRBD2; J: TRBJ2-1; V: TRBV28; size: many; DNA: TGTGCCAGCACCCTAGCGGGGGGACACAATGAGCAGTTCTTC; CDR3: CASTLAGGHNEQFF
D: TRBD2; J: TRBJ2-1; V: TRBV7-2; size: few; DNA: TGTGCCAGCAGCTTAGCGCGGACTAGATACTACAATGAGCAGTTCTTC; CDR3: CASSLARTRYYNEQFF
D: TRBD1; J: TRBJ2-7; V: TRBV5-1; size: .; DNA: TGCGCCAGCAGCTTGGGCCGACAGGGGGACGAGCAGTACTTC; CDR3: CASSLGRQGDEQYF
D: .; J: TRBJ1-6; V: TRBV6-2/TRBV6-3; size: few; DNA: TGTGCCAGCACTTCAGAAAACTCCTATAATTCACCCCTCCACTTT; CDR3: CASTSENSYNSPLHF
D: .; J: TRBJ1-2; V: TRBV5-4; size: many; DNA: TGTGCCAGCAGCTTGGACAGGGTCTATGGCTACACCTTC; CDR3: CASSLDRVYGYTF
D: TRBD1; J: TRBJ2-5; V: TRBV20-1; size: .; DNA: TGCAGTGCTTATGGGACAGCGCAAGAGACCCAGTACTTC; CDR3: CSAYGTAQETQYF
D: .; J: TRBJ1-6; V: TRBV6-2/TRBV6-3; size: .; DNA: TGTGCCAGCAGCTCTACGGGACAAACCAATTCACCCCTCCACTTT; CDR3: CASSSTGQTNSPLHF
D: TRBD1; J: TRBJ1-1; V: TRBV7-2; size: .; DNA: TGTGCCAGCAGCTTAGGGGGACAGCTTGGGACTGAAGCTTTCTTT; CDR3: CASSLGGQLGTEAFF
D: .; J: TRBJ1-2; V: TRBV7-2; size: .; DNA: TGTGCCAGCAGCTTAGCGGGACAAGGGAACTATGGCTACACCTTC; CDR3: CASSLAGQGNYGYTF
D: .; J: TRBJ2-5; V: TRBV2; size: .; DNA: TGTGCCAGCGGGTGGGCAGGGACGCAAGAGACCCAGTACTTC; CDR3: CASGWAGTQETQYF
D: .; J: TRBJ2-7; V: TRBV10-3; size: many; DNA: TGTGCCATCAGCGGTACGGCCAGGGACGAGCAGTACTTC; CDR3: CAISGTARDEQYF
D: .; J: TRBJ1-1; V: TRBV11-1; size: many; DNA: TGTGCCAGCAGCAAGGGGGGACTGGGGCCGAACACTGAAGCTTTCTTT; CDR3: CASSKGGLGPNTEAFF
D: .; J: TRBJ1-6; V: TRBV12-5; size: few; DNA: TGTGCTAGTGCTCAGGATAATTCACCCCTCCACTTT; CDR3: CASAQDNSPLHF
D: TRBD1; J: TRBJ1-1; V: TRBV4-2; size: many; DNA: TGTGCCAGCAGCCCTTTTCACTCGGTCACCAATTCCGGGACAGGGCAGAGTGCGGATGAAGCTTTCTTT; CDR3: CASSPFHSVTNSGTGQSADEAFF